The 8 T cell receptor beta chains listed next were all sequenced from one sample in a study of T cell responses to AZD1222 COVID-19 vaccine. Sequencing was performed with immunoSEQ multiplex PCR; in TCRdb, only in-frame clones are kept and a portion is missing. This table holds roughly 150,000 clones, more than 70% found once. The input for sequencing was peripheral blood, taken on day 0 of MenACWY control vaccination. Every receptor here comes from an adult in good health.

The chain uses TRBV4-3 and TRBJ1-1; no reliable D call. Trimming removed 0 bases from V and 8 bases from J, with 13 bases in between. The CDR3 extends over 14 amino acids. Germline V CDR1 and CDR2: LGHNA, YSLEER. CDR3 loop: CASSQDRGRVEAFF. CDR3 DNA: TGCGCCAGCAGCCAAGATCGAGGGCGCGTCGAAGCTTTCTTT.

The rearrangement uses TRBV19 and TRBJ1-6, with D possibly TRBD1 on 5 matching bases. The CDR3 runs 14 residues. Looked up from germline, CDR1 is LNHDA and CDR2 is SQIVND (reference sequence). Trimming cost V 4 bases and J 8 bases, with 12 bases left between them. The CDR3 sequence is CASSRTQAYSPLHF. DNA for the CDR3: TGTGCCAGTAGTAGGACACAAGCCTATTCACCCCTCCACTTT. Using reference TRBV19 and TRBJ1-6 for the parts outside the CDR3, the full variable domain is DGGITQSPKYLFRKEGQNVTLSCEQNLNHDAMYWYRQDPGQGLRLIYYSQIVNDFQKGDIAEGYSVSREKKESFPLTVTSAQKNPTAFYLCASSRTQAYSPLHFGNGTRLTVT.

The V and J genes are TRBV6-1 and TRBJ1-4; D call uncertain. V gave up 2 bases and J gave up 6 bases, with 16 bases separating them. Germline V gives CDR1 MNHNS, CDR2 SASEGT. The CDR3 sequence is 16 residues long. The CDR3 nucleotides read TGTGCCAGCAGTGAAAGACCGAGGGAAGGGTATGAAAAACTGTTTTTT. Its protein product is CASSERPREGYEKLFF.

This clone showed up just a few times. The CDR3, as DNA: TGTGCCAGCAGCCTACGACTAACGGGAATTAACACAGATACGCAGTATTTT. Protein sequence: CASSLRLTGINTDTQYF. The rearrangement joins TRBV13 to TRBJ2-3; TRBD2 is a possible D gene (5 bases). CDR1 PRHDT and CDR2 FYEKMQ come from the germline V gene (reference sequence). Trimming removed 5 bases from V and 2 bases from J, with 20 bases in between. The CDR3 is made up of 17 amino acids.

This clone was picked up one time. The DNA of the CDR3 is TGTGCCAGCAGCCCGACGGGACGAAACTCTGGAAACACCATATATTTT. Protein sequence: CASSPTGRNSGNTIYF. The chain recombines TRBV7-3 with TRBJ1-3; tentative D call: TRBD1 (5 bases). The germline CDR1 and CDR2 sequences are SGHTA and FQGTGA. V lost 5 bases, J lost 0 bases, and 14 bases lay in between. The CDR3 extends over 16 amino acids.

The gene calls are TRBV5-1 and TRBJ1-2; D is unresolved. The V end lost 0 bases, the J end lost 4 bases, and 13 bases lay between the germline ends. CDR1 and CDR2 (germline): SGHRS, YFSETQ. The CDR3 length is 15 residues. This chain's CDR3 is CASSLGSRGGYGYTF. The CDR3 nucleotides read TGCGCCAGCAGCTTGGGGAGCCGGGGTGGCTATGGCTACACCTTC.

The sample holds many counts of this clone. The chain is built from TRBV7-2 and TRBJ1-1; tentative D call: TRBD1 (6 bases). Germline CDR1 reads SGHTA; CDR2 reads FQGNSA. V shed 3 bases and J shed 3 bases, with 17 bases lying between them. The CDR3 extends over 16 amino acids. The CDR3 is CASSFNIRGADTEAFF. The CDR3 DNA reads TGTGCCAGCAGCTTTAATATTCGGGGGGCGGACACTGAAGCTTTCTTT.

The rearrangement uses TRBV6-5 and TRBJ1-5; TRBD1 matches at 8 bases. Germline V gene sequence: CDR1 MNHEY, CDR2 SVGAGI. This CDR3 spans 15 amino acids. The trim removed 6 bases at V and 1 base at J, leaving 5 bases unmatched. The CDR3 DNA follows: TGTGCCAGCAGACGACGACAGGGGAGCAATCAGCCCCAGCATTTT. The encoded protein is CASRRRQGSNQPQHF.